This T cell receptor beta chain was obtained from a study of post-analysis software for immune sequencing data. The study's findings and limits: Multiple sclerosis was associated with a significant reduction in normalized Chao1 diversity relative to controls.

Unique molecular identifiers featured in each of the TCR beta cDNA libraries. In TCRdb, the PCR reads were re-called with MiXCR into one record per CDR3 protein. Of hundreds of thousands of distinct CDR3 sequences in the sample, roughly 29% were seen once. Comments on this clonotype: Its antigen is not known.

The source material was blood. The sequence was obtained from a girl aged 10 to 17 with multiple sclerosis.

The CDR3 DNA reads as TGCAGCGTTATCCCCGCTAGCAAGGTTGCGCAGTATTTT. This sequence encodes CSVIPASKVAQYF. J is TRBJ2-3 and V is TRBV29-1, with D possibly matching TRBD2 (5 bases). Germline CDR1 is SQVTM and CDR2 is ANQGSEA. The CDR3 length is 13 residues. V lost 5 bases, J lost 10 bases, and 19 bases lay in between.